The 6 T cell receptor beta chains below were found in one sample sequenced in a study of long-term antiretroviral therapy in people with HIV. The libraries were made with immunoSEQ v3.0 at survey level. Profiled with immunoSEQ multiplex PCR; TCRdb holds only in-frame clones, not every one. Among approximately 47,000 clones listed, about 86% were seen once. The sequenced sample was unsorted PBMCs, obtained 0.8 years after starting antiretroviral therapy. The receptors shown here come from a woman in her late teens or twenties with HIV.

CDR3 amino acids: CASSFLLTSGALTDTQYF. CDR3 bases: TGTGCCAGCAGTTTCCTACTGACTAGCGGTGCCCTCACAGATACGCAGTATTTT. The chain recombines TRBV27 with TRBJ2-3; TRBD2 matches 9 bases. Germline loops: CDR1 MNHEY, CDR2 SMNVEV (reference sequence). CDR3 length: 18 residues. J lost 2 bases, V lost 3 bases, and 12 bases had no gene match.

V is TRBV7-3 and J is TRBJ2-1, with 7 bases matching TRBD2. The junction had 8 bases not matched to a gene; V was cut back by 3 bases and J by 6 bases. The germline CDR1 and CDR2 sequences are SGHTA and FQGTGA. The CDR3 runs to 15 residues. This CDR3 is CASSFVAGAFNEQFF. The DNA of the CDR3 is TGTGCCAGCAGCTTTGTGGCGGGAGCCTTCAATGAGCAGTTCTTC.

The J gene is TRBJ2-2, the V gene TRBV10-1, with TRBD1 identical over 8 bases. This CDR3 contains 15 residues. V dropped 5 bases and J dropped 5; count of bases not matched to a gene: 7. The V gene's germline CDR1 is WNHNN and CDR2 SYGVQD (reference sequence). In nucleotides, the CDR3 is TGCGCCAGCAGTCTTTCCGGGACAGGAACCGGGGAGCTGTTTTTT. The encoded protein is CASSLSGTGTGELFF.

CDR3 in DNA: TGTGCCAGCAGTGAATCTTCTAGTAATGTCGACGAGCAGTACTTC. It is translated as CASSESSSNVDEQYF. The chain uses TRBV6-1 and TRBJ2-7; D uncertain. The ends were cut back, 2 bases at V and 5 bases at J, with 16 bases in the middle. The CDR3 is 15 residues long. Germline V gene sequence: CDR1 MNHNS, CDR2 SASEGT.

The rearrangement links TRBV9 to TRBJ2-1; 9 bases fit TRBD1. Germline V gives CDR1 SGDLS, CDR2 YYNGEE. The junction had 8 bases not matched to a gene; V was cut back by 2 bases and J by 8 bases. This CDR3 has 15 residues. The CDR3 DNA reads TGTGCCAGCAGCGTGGGGACAGGGAGAGGGGATGAGCAGTTCTTC. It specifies CASSVGTGRGDEQFF.

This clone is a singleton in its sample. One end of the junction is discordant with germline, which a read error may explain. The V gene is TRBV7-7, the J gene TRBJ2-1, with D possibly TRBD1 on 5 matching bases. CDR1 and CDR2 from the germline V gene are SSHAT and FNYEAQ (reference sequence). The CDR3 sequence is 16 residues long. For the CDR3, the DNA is TGTGCTAGCAGGTCACGACAGAAGTCTTCCTACAATGAGCAGTTCTTC. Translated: CASRSRQKSSYNEQFF.